Shown below are 27 T cell receptor beta chains from a single sample sequenced in a study of T cell responses to AZD1222 COVID-19 vaccine. Some clones are missing from TCRdb's copy, which holds only in-frame ones; the method was immunoSEQ multiplex PCR. Of 100,000 to 150,000 clones listed, about nine tenths are singletons. This sample comprised peripheral blood, obtained on day 0 of AZD1222 vaccination. Receptors originate from an adult in good health.

The V and J genes are TRBV24-1 and TRBJ2-5; D is perhaps TRBD2 (5 bases). This CDR3 region has 17 residues. Germline V gene sequence: CDR1 KGHDR, CDR2 SFDVKD. V lost 4 bases and J lost 5, with 22 bases in between. CDR3 sequence reads: CATSDPYSGSAEETQYF. The CDR3 DNA sequence: TGTGCCACCAGTGACCCTTACTCCGGGTCAGCGGAGGAGACCCAGTACTTC.

This clone was found once. This chain links TRBV5-1 with TRBJ2-7; 7 bases are shared with TRBD2. J lost 3 bases, V lost 0 bases, and 6 bases had no gene match. CDR3 length: 15 amino acids. Germline CDR1 reads SGHRS; CDR2 reads YFSETQ. CDR3 in amino acids: CASSLASGSLYEQYF. The CDR3 DNA follows: TGCGCCAGCAGCTTGGCTAGCGGATCCCTCTACGAGCAGTACTTC.

The J gene is TRBJ2-1, the V gene TRBV4-2; 9 bases align to TRBD2. This CDR3 contains 17 residues. Germline V gene data show CDR1 as LGHNA and CDR2 as YNFKEQ. Germline trimming cut 0 bases from V and 0 bases from J; bases unmatched to any gene: 3. The CDR3 DNA follows: TGTGCCAGCAGCCAAGATGCGGGGGGGAGCTCCTACAATGAGCAGTTCTTC. Translation gives CASSQDAGGSSYNEQFF.

The chain links TRBV30 to TRBJ1-6; D gene ambiguous. The CDR3 totals 14 residues. Per the germline V gene, CDR1 is GTSNPN and CDR2 is SVGIG (reference sequence). Trimming took off 2 bases at V and 3 bases at J, with 8 bases between the two ends. DNA of the CDR3: TGTGCCTGGAGTTCGGGGTTCTATAATTCACCCCTCCACTTT. Its protein is CAWSSGFYNSPLHF.

The V and J genes are TRBV12-5 and TRBJ2-1; TRBD1 might be the D (6 bases). From germline, CDR1 is LGHNT and CDR2 FRNRAP. CDR3 size: 15 residues. Trimming took off 1 base at V and 4 bases at J, with 11 bases between the two ends. DNA for the CDR3: TGTGCTAGTGGTTTGGGGGCTAGGGGGTACAATGAGCAGTTCTTC. Residues: CASGLGARGYNEQFF.

This chain joins TRBV11-2 and TRBJ2-5, with 9 nucleotides matching TRBD2. This CDR3 comprises 16 residues. Trimming at V came to 5 bases and at J to 0 bases, leaving 7 bases not matched to a gene. In germline, CDR1 is SGHAT, CDR2 FQNNGV. The CDR3 DNA is TGTGCCAGCAGCCAAGAGCGGGAGGTCCACCAAGAGACCCAGTACTTC. This codes for CASSQEREVHQETQYF.

The CDR3 nucleotides read TGTGCCAGCAGCTTGGGGGGGCAGTCTGTTGAAAAACTGTTTTTT. Translation: CASSLGGQSVEKLFF. The chain has TRBV5-8 and TRBJ1-4, with D tentatively TRBD1 (6 bases). Germline V lookup: CDR1 SGHTS, CDR2 YDEGEE. The CDR3 loop spans 15 amino acids. The germline V and J ends were trimmed by 0 bases and 7 bases, with 13 bases remaining between them.

The chain couples TRBV25-1 to TRBJ1-4; D unresolved. V lost 1 base and J lost 0, with 6 bases in between. This CDR3 is 15 amino acids long. The V gene's germline CDR1 is MGHDK and CDR2 SYGVNS. CDR3 in amino acids: CASSEFGSTNEKLFF. The CDR3 DNA reads as TGTGCCAGCAGTGAATTTGGTTCAACTAATGAAAAACTGTTTTTT.

This sequence joins TRBV12-5 and TRBJ1-6; weak D call: TRBD1 (5 bases). Germline loops: CDR1 LGHNT, CDR2 FRNRAP. The ends were cut back, 6 bases at V and 0 bases at J, with 9 bases in the middle. This CDR3 contains 15 residues. Here the CDR3 reads CASGLDSSYNSPLHF. CDR3 in DNA: TGTGCTAGTGGACTAGACAGCTCCTATAATTCACCCCTCCACTTT.

The V and J genes are TRBV3-1 (or the pseudogene TRBV3-2) and TRBJ2-3; 12 nucleotides match TRBD2. Germline CDR1 and CDR2: LGHDT and YNNKEL (reference sequence). J gave up 3 bases and V 2 bases, and 0 bases lay outside the gene matches. The CDR3 covers 15 residues. CDR3 sequence reads: CASSQLAGGTDTQYF. CDR3 coding DNA: TGTGCCAGCAGCCAACTAGCGGGAGGGACAGATACGCAGTATTTT.

This chain links TRBV20-1 with TRBJ1-2; tentatively, D is TRBD1 (5 bases). CDR1 and CDR2 from the germline V gene are DFQATT and SNEGSKA (reference sequence). The CDR3 runs to 15 residues. Trimming took off 3 bases at V and 3 bases at J, with 17 bases between the two ends. This CDR3 reads CSASGPAGRDYGYTF. In DNA, the CDR3 is TGCAGTGCTAGTGGTCCGGCAGGGAGAGACTATGGCTACACCTTC.

This chain links TRBV5-1 with TRBJ2-7; 11 positions agree with TRBD2. Trimming at V came to 5 bases and at J to 3 bases, leaving 4 bases not matched to a gene. The CDR3 is 14 residues long. Germline CDR1 reads SGHRS; CDR2 reads YFSETQ. The DNA for the CDR3 is TGCGCCAGCAGTTGGGGGACTAGCGGCTACGAGCAGTACTTC. Amino acid sequence: CASSWGTSGYEQYF.

The rearrangement links TRBV9 to TRBJ2-1, with D possibly matching TRBD1 (6 bases). The CDR3 loop spans 16 amino acids. The germline V gene encodes CDR1 SGDLS and CDR2 YYNGEE. Trimming removed 4 bases from V and 0 bases from J, with 14 bases in between. CDR3 region: CASSPQGSSSYNEQFF. The CDR3 DNA reads TGTGCCAGCAGCCCTCAGGGGTCCAGCTCCTACAATGAGCAGTTCTTC.

This clone was seen more than once but under ten times. The gene calls are TRBV18 and TRBJ1-1; 8 nucleotides match TRBD1. After removal of 1 base from V and 1 base from J, the junction contained 5 bases not matched to a gene. This CDR3 has 16 amino acids. CDR1 is KGHSH and CDR2 is LQKENI in the germline V gene. DNA for the CDR3: TGTGCCAGCTCACCACGAGGACAGGGCGGGAACACTGAAGCTTTCTTT. Protein product: CASSPRGQGGNTEAFF.

There are a few counts of this clone. Here the CDR3 reads CASSQDHRGHEKLFF. DNA of the CDR3: TGCGCCAGCAGCCAAGATCACAGGGGGCACGAAAAACTGTTTTTT. The rearrangement uses TRBV4-3 and TRBJ1-4; 9 bases are a match to TRBD1. J gave up 8 bases and V 0 bases, and 4 bases lay outside the gene matches. The CDR3 extends over 15 amino acids. Germline CDR1 and CDR2: LGHNA and YSLEER.

This chain uses TRBV2 with TRBJ2-2, with TRBD2 identical over 15 bases. Per germline, CDR1 SNHLY and CDR2 FYNNEI. CDR3 length equals 20 residues. V was pared by 2 bases and J by 5 bases, with 12 bases of the junction left unmatched. The CDR3 sequence is CASSEFPPGLAGGRTGELFF. The CDR3 nucleotides are TGTGCCAGCAGTGAATTTCCTCCGGGACTAGCGGGGGGTCGGACCGGGGAGCTGTTTTTT. Full variable domain (rest looked up from reference TRBV2 and TRBJ2-2): EPEVTQTPSHQVTQMGQEVILRCVPISNHLYFYWYRQILGQKVEFLVSFYNNEISEKSEIFDDQFSVERPDGSNFTLKIRSTKLEDSAMYFCASSEFPPGLAGGRTGELFFGEGSRLTVL.

The genes are TRBV9 and TRBJ2-7; D unclear. The CDR3 is 14 residues long. The V gene lost 4 bases and the J gene lost 1 base, with 12 bases spanning the gap. CDR1 is SGDLS and CDR2 is YYNGEE in the germline V gene. This CDR3 reads CASSPTWDSYEQYF. The CDR3 nucleotides read TGTGCCAGCAGCCCTACTTGGGATTCCTACGAGCAGTACTTC.

V is TRBV6-5 and J is TRBJ1-1; D not certain. The length of the CDR3 is 13 residues. CDR1 is MNHEY and CDR2 is SVGAGI in the germline V gene. The V and J ends lost 6 bases and 0 bases respectively, with 8 bases between them. The CDR3, as DNA: TGTGCCAGCAGAGAGGTCATGAACACTGAAGCTTTCTTT. This encodes CASREVMNTEAFF.

This clone was found a few times. The V and J genes are TRBV11-2 and TRBJ1-6, with TRBD1 as a possible D gene (6 bases). The germline V gene has CDR1 SGHAT and CDR2 FQNNGV. CDR3 length: 13 amino acids. With 6 bases removed from V and 7 bases from J, the gap between germline ends came to 10 bases. The CDR3 is CASSSDRNSPLHF. In DNA form, the CDR3 reads TGTGCCAGCAGTTCTGACAGGAATTCACCCCTCCACTTT.

V usage is TRBV3-1 (or the pseudogene TRBV3-2) and J usage is TRBJ1-5; D might be TRBD1 (6 bases). Germline CDR1 is LGHDT and CDR2 is YNNKEL (reference sequence). This CDR3 is 14 amino acids long. Between the trimmed V and J ends, which lost 4 bases and 3 bases, there was a span of 10 bases. CDR3 sequence reads: CASSPWGANQPQHF. In DNA, the CDR3 is TGTGCCAGCAGCCCCTGGGGGGCCAATCAGCCCCAGCATTTT.

The chain uses TRBV5-6 and TRBJ2-1; D is ambiguous. This CDR3 has 16 residues. The germline V gene encodes CDR1 SGHDT and CDR2 YYEEEE. Deletions cut 4 bases from V and 5 bases from J, with 19 bases between. CDR3 sequence (DNA): TGTGCCAGCAGCCGCCCCCCCGAATGGCTAGACAATGAGCAGTTCTTC. Amino acids: CASSRPPEWLDNEQFF.

V gene TRBV6-5 combines with J gene TRBJ2-4; D gene uncertain. The length of the CDR3 is 12 residues. Trimming stripped 9 bases from V and 0 bases from J, with 6 bases between. Per the germline V gene, CDR1 is MNHEY and CDR2 is SVGAGI. Here the CDR3 reads CASGVAKNIQYF. CDR3 DNA sequence: TGTGCCAGTGGGGTAGCCAAAAACATTCAGTACTTC.

The chain employs TRBV12-5 and TRBJ2-3, with D tentatively TRBD1 or TRBD2 (5 bases each). V lost 4 bases to trimming and J lost 6 bases, with 17 bases between them. The CDR3 sequence is 15 residues long. Germline lookup yields CDR1 LGHNT and CDR2 FRNRAP. CDR3 loop: CASGWGIDSGDTQYF. Here the CDR3 DNA reads TGTGCTAGTGGTTGGGGGATTGACAGTGGCGATACGCAGTATTTT. The full variable domain, with the rest looked up from reference TRBV12-5 and TRBJ2-3, is DARVTQTPRHKVTEMGQEVTMRCQPILGHNTVFWYRQTMMQGLELLAYFRNRAPLDDSGMPKDRFSAEMPDATLATLKIQPSEPRDSAVYFCASGWGIDSGDTQYFGPGTRLTVL.

The chain links TRBV3-1 (or the pseudogene TRBV3-2) to TRBJ2-2; 15 bases fit TRBD2. Trimming cost V 4 bases and J 1 base; bases outside gene matches: 4. The germline V gene encodes CDR1 LGHDT and CDR2 YNNKEL (reference sequence). The CDR3 length is 18 residues. The CDR3 coding sequence is TGTGCCAGCAGCCTCGGGACTAGCGGGAGGAGGAACACCGGGGAGCTGTTTTTT. It translates to CASSLGTSGRRNTGELFF.

The chain carries TRBV6-4 and TRBJ2-3, with 9 bases fitting TRBD2. CDR1 and CDR2 from the germline V gene are MRHNA and SNTAGT. J lost 4 bases, V lost 4 bases, and 9 bases had no gene match. The CDR3 is made up of 16 amino acids. CDR3 amino acids: CASSALAGTHADTQYF. In DNA form, the CDR3 reads TGTGCCAGCAGTGCCCTAGCGGGAACCCACGCAGATACGCAGTATTTT.

V and J are TRBV6-2 or TRBV6-3 and TRBJ2-7; a weak D match, TRBD2 (6 bases). Per the germline V gene, CDR1 is MNHEY and CDR2 is SVGEGT. With 6 bases removed from V and 0 bases from J, the gap between germline ends came to 18 bases. The CDR3 totals 16 residues. CDR3 sequence: CASSHGVAASSYEQYF. The CDR3 nucleotides read TGTGCCAGCAGCCACGGGGTAGCGGCGAGCTCCTACGAGCAGTACTTC.

V usage is TRBV10-3 and J usage is TRBJ2-7; 8 bases match TRBD1. Germline V gene data show CDR1 as ENHRY and CDR2 as SYGVKD. The J segment lost 7 bases and the V segment lost 3 bases, leaving 8 bases of the junction unmatched. The CDR3 runs to 14 residues. This CDR3 is CAISEPDRGREQYF. In DNA, the CDR3 is TGTGCCATCAGTGAACCCGACAGGGGCAGGGAGCAGTACTTC.